The entry that follows covers one T cell receptor (beta chain) sequence. Other DNA sequences in this sample translate to the same CDR3. The V gene end was trimmed by 7 bases and the J gene end by 4 bases; junction bases not matched to a gene: 4. This CDR3 region has 13 residues. Germline V CDR1 and CDR2: MDHEN, SYDVKM. The data were taken from a study of cytomegalovirus exposure and HLA in healthy donors. The table came from immunoSEQ multiplex PCR; TCRdb's copy has only in-frame clones and leaves some out. The data contain fewer than 350,000 clones, 70% to 90% of them seen just once; the ten biggest clones take up over 0.85%.

This receptor was taken from a young woman in good health and CMV-seronegative. The specimen was PBMCs. The chain employs TRBV28 and TRBJ2-7, with 10 nucleotides matching TRBD1. CDR3: CASNPGQGYEQYF. In DNA form, the CDR3 reads TGTGCCAGCAACCCGGGACAGGGGTACGAGCAGTACTTC.